One sample yielded the 11 T cell receptor beta chains listed below, sequenced in a study of PD-L1 blockade in urothelial cancer. Clones were sequenced by immunoSEQ multiplex PCR, and TCRdb holds only the in-frame ones, with some missing. The sample holds under 30,000 clones, roughly 76% seen once. This material consisted of PBMCs, taken around atezolizumab (anti-PD-L1) treatment. All receptors come from a man between 50 and 59 years old with urothelial cancer.

This clone was observed once. The V call is TRBV11-2, the J call TRBJ1-3; D gene ambiguous. Per the germline V gene, CDR1 is SGHAT and CDR2 is FQNNGV. The CDR3 totals 16 residues. Trimming removed 3 bases at V and 0 bases at J, with 12 bases between. The CDR3 DNA sequence: TGTGCCAGCAGCTTCTTGCTCCACAACTCTGGAAACACCATATATTTT. Translating it yields CASSFLLHNSGNTIYF.

The V call is TRBV23-1, the J call TRBJ1-6, with TRBD1 matching 9 bases. TRBV23-1 is an open reading frame, and its role is uncertain. This CDR3 comprises 18 residues. The trim removed 4 bases at V and 1 base at J, leaving 8 bases unmatched. The CDR3 coding sequence is TGCGCCAGCAGTCGGGGGGACAGGGAACGGTCCTATAATTCACCCCTCCACTTT. Residues: CASSRGDRERSYNSPLHF.

The chain links TRBV7-2 to TRBJ1-3; TRBD1 might be the D (5 bases). CDR3 length equals 14 residues. V lost 8 bases and J lost 0, with 11 bases in between. CDR1 is SGHTA, CDR2 FQGNSA, per germline. CDR3 protein: CASRGGSSGNTIYF. The CDR3 region has the DNA TGTGCCAGCCGCGGGGGAAGCTCTGGAAACACCATATATTTT.

The CDR3 bases are TGTGCCAGCAGCCGGGAAGGCAAAAACATTCAGTACTTC. It specifies CASSREGKNIQYF. The chain links TRBV9 to TRBJ2-4, with D perhaps TRBD2 (5 bases). V was trimmed by 4 bases and J by 3 bases, leaving 8 bases between them. This CDR3 contains 13 residues. Per germline, CDR1 SGDLS and CDR2 YYNGEE.

The chain is built from TRBV9 and TRBJ2-1; 8 bases line up with TRBD2. J was trimmed by 6 bases and V by 2 bases; bases with no gene match: 4. Germline loops: CDR1 SGDLS, CDR2 YYNGEE. There are 14 residues in the CDR3. CDR3 sequence: CASSVAGTSNEQFF. In DNA form, the CDR3 reads TGTGCCAGCAGCGTGGCCGGGACTAGCAATGAGCAGTTCTTC.

This chain connects TRBV6-1 to TRBJ1-6, with D unclear. The CDR3 consists of 13 residues. CDR1 is MNHNS and CDR2 is SASEGT in the germline V gene. V lost 9 bases to trimming and J lost 5 bases, with 11 bases between them. The chain's CDR3 is CASSPLNNSPLHF. DNA of the CDR3: TGTGCCAGTAGCCCGCTCAATAATTCACCCCTCCACTTT.

The chain combines TRBV5-5 with TRBJ2-3; a weak D match, TRBD2 (6 bases). V was pared by 3 bases and J by 1 base, with 15 bases between. This CDR3 spans 16 amino acids. Germline V gene sequence: CDR1 SGHKS, CDR2 YYEKEE (reference sequence). In nucleotides, the CDR3 is TGTGCCAGCAGCTACTCCTTCTCGGGGGGCACAGATACGCAGTATTTT. As protein: CASSYSFSGGTDTQYF. The entire variable domain, with the rest obtained from reference TRBV5-5 and TRBJ2-3, is as follows: DAGVTQSPTHLIKTRGQQVTLRCSPISGHKSVSWYQQVLGQGPQFIFQYYEKEERGRGNFPDRFSARQFPNYSSELNVNALLLGDSALYLCASSYSFSGGTDTQYFGPGTRLTVL.

V gene TRBV25-1 combines with J gene TRBJ2-2; TRBD1 aligns across 10 bases. Looked up from germline, CDR1 is MGHDK and CDR2 is SYGVNS. The CDR3 covers 16 residues. Trimming took 3 bases from V and 1 from J; bases not matched to a gene: 2. The chain's CDR3 is CASSDGQGGNTGELFF. The DNA for the CDR3 is TGTGCCAGCAGTGACGGACAGGGGGGGAACACCGGGGAGCTGTTTTTT.

The chain joins TRBV4-2 to TRBJ2-1; D not resolved. The CDR3 is 14 amino acids. The V and J ends lost 0 bases and 8 bases respectively, with 11 bases between them. Germline CDR1 and CDR2: LGHNA and YNFKEQ. The chain's CDR3 is CASSQDRGSDEQFF. The CDR3, as DNA: TGTGCCAGCAGCCAAGATCGCGGTTCGGATGAGCAGTTCTTC.

This clone was recorded only once. The rearrangement uses TRBV2 and TRBJ2-2; no clear D. Germline lookup yields CDR1 SNHLY and CDR2 FYNNEI. The CDR3 spans 18 residues. V lost 2 bases and J lost 0, with 16 bases in between. CDR3 sequence: CASSERIALTTNTGELFF. The CDR3, as DNA: TGTGCCAGCAGTGAAAGAATAGCCTTAACAACGAACACCGGGGAGCTGTTTTTT.

This clone was detected only once. This chain uses TRBV5-4 with TRBJ1-2; D is unclear. The CDR3 extends over 13 amino acids. The V and J ends lost 4 bases and 0 bases respectively, with 7 bases between them. Germline V gene data show CDR1 as SGHNT and CDR2 as YYREEE (reference sequence). CDR3 sequence reads: CASSRETNYGYTF. The CDR3 DNA reads as TGTGCCAGCAGCCGAGAGACTAACTATGGCTACACCTTC.